The clone carrying this T cell receptor beta chain was observed a handful of times. Antigen unknown. There are 15 residues in the CDR3. With 3 bases removed from V and 4 bases from J, the gap between germline ends came to 12 bases. Per germline, CDR1 KGHSH and CDR2 LQKENI. Then a second PCR, running about 6 to 12 cycles, was carried out with a sample-barcoded 5' primer and a J-beta primer mix. TCRdb called the 5' RACE reads again in MiXCR, with one record for every CDR3 protein. The sample carries about 570,000 distinct CDR3 sequences, roughly 28% recorded once. This entry comes from a study of blood T cells in healthy people across ages. Study observations and caveats: Naive CD4+ cell counts and diversity both ran higher in long-lived than in aged donors. Considered underestimates were the diversity estimates obtained from one million T cells.

This chain links TRBV18 with TRBJ1-4; TRBD1 is a possible D gene (5 bases). Sequenced input: blood. The TCR was taken from a woman between 65 and 79 years old in good health. The CDR3 is CASSPREGLNEKLFF. The CDR3 coding sequence is TGTGCCAGCTCACCGCGAGAGGGGCTTAATGAAAAACTGTTTTTT.